This TCR beta chain emerged from a study of glioma-infiltrating T cells after dendritic cell vaccination. Study-wide results and limits: Higher TCR clonality did not directly relate to longer survival.

Produced via immunoSEQ multiplex PCR; TCRdb's table is partial and in-frame only. The data contain 85,000 to 110,000 clones, roughly four fifths of them singletons. Remarks on this clone: Its specificity is not known.

The CDR3 extends over 14 amino acids. The V gene's germline CDR1 is MNHEY and CDR2 SVGAGI. Trimming cost V 6 bases and J 1 base; bases outside gene matches: 3. The rearrangement uses TRBV6-5 and TRBJ1-5; TRBD1 matches 7 bases. This receptor was identified in a human donor with glioblastoma. Sequencing used blood, obtained before dendritic cell vaccination. The CDR3 protein is CASSRDRSNQPQHF. CDR3 nucleotide sequence: TGTGCCAGCAGCCGGGACAGAAGCAATCAGCCCCAGCATTTT.